This is a list of T cell receptor beta chains from one sample in a study of neurological immune-mediated disorders. TCRdb re-analysed the 5' RACE reads in MiXCR, keeping a single row per CDR3 protein. The sample yields about 59,000 distinct CDR3 sequences, approximately 11% seen once. Sequenced material: PBMCs. The receptors stem from a woman aged 60 to 75 with HTLV-1-associated myelopathy (HAM/TSP). Both conserved end residues are part of each CDR3. The D gene is left open where the match is weak. A row's size may be missing; if present it is once, few, many or a size class.

TRBV12-3/TRBV12-4	TRBD2	TRBJ2-7	many	TGTGCCAGCAGCCTGGGGGGGAAAGGTAGCTCCTACGAGCAGTACTTC	CASSLGGKGSSYEQYF
TRBV5-1	.	TRBJ2-1	many	TGCGCCAGCAGCTTCTCCAGGACCGACAATGAGCAGTTCTTC	CASSFSRTDNEQFF
TRBV29-1	.	TRBJ1-2	many	TGCAGCGTTGGGCCAGAGGAGGGCTACACCTTC	CSVGPEEGYTF
TRBV5-6	TRBD2	TRBJ2-1	.	TGTGCCAGCAGCTTGGACAGCGGGGCCTTCTACAATGAGCAGTTCTTC	CASSLDSGAFYNEQFF
TRBV10-2	.	TRBJ2-2	.	TGCGCCACCTTGTCCCAGACCTACACCGGGGAGCTGTTTTTT	CATLSQTYTGELFF
TRBV10-3	.	TRBJ2-7	many	TGTGCCATCATGGATCCTAAGTCCCACTACGAGCAGTACTTC	CAIMDPKSHYEQYF
TRBV20-1	.	TRBJ2-3	many	TGCAGTGCTAGGACAGATACGCAGTATTTT	CSARTDTQYF
TRBV24-1	.	TRBJ2-7	many	TGTGCCACCAGTGATTTTGGTTCGTGGGGGGGCTCCCTATCCTACGAGCAGTACTTC	CATSDFGSWGGSLSYEQYF
TRBV27	.	TRBJ2-7	.	TGTGCCAGCAGTTTAAACACGGGCAAGCAGTGCTTC	CASSLNTGKQCF
TRBV4-1	.	TRBJ1-4	many	TGCGCCAGCAGCCAAGATGCCGGGGATGGGGAAAAACTGTTTTTT	CASSQDAGDGEKLFF
TRBV5-1	.	TRBJ1-5	.	TGCGCCAGCAGCTCGGTAGGTGGTAGCAATCAGCCCCAGCATTTT	CASSSVGGSNQPQHF
TRBV6-5	.	TRBJ1-6	many	TGTGCCAGCAGTACAGTACGGTTAATGAATTCACCCCTCCACTTT	CASSTVRLMNSPLHF
TRBV6-1	TRBD1	TRBJ2-7	.	TGTGCCAGCCGAACAGGGGAGTACGAGCAGTACTTC	CASRTGEYEQYF
TRBV5-1	TRBD2	TRBJ2-3	many	TGCGCCAGCAGCTTGGAAGCGGGAGGGGCCGGGACGCAGTATTTT	CASSLEAGGAGTQYF
TRBV20-1	.	TRBJ1-2	.	TGCAGTGCTAGAGATCCGAGAAGGCAGGGCCATGGCTACACCTTC	CSARDPRRQGHGYTF
TRBV11-2	TRBD1	TRBJ2-3	many	TGTGCCAGCAGCTCCTGGGACAGGGAGGGCACAGATACGCAGTATTTT	CASSSWDREGTDTQYF
TRBV5-1	.	TRBJ2-5	many	TGCGCCAGCAGGTTAACCGGGACGGTGTACCAAGAGACCCAGTACTTC	CASRLTGTVYQETQYF
TRBV7-9	.	TRBJ2-7	many	TGTGCCAGCAGCTTGAACCAGCGGATAAACTACGAGCAGTACTTC	CASSLNQRINYEQYF